One and the same sample provided the 15 T cell receptor beta chains below, sequenced in a study of metastatic and nonmetastatic thyroid tumors. All patients were untreated before thyroid surgery. TCRdb re-called the PCR reads via MiXCR. The table records around 20,000 clones, roughly 25% of them present only once. Source material: tumor tissue. The receptors originated from a female donor with papillary thyroid cancer or a benign thyroid nodule (not recorded which). Some clones in this sample may be carry-over from other donors' samples.

This clone came up a few times. This chain joins TRBV25-1 and TRBJ2-1; D is perhaps TRBD2 (6 bases). The CDR3 covers 12 residues. Germline CDR1 is MGHDK and CDR2 is SYGVNS. Between the trimmed V and J ends, which lost 7 bases and 4 bases, there was a span of 8 bases. The CDR3 is CASKLAYNEQFF. CDR3 coding DNA: TGTGCCAGCAAACTAGCTTACAATGAGCAGTTCTTC.

This clone was found many times. One base away lies a much larger clone, so this may be a sequencing read error. CDR3 sequence: CAGSLGLFNQPQHF. The CDR3 DNA sequence: TGTGCCGGCAGTTTAGGCCTCTTTAATCAGCCCCAGCATTTT. The chain recombines TRBV28 with TRBJ1-5, with D unclear. Germline loops: CDR1 MDHEN, CDR2 SYDVKM. CDR3 length equals 14 residues.

By sample fraction, this clone is medium-sized (0.01 to 0.1%). This chain uses TRBV12-3 or TRBV12-4 with TRBJ2-3; the match to TRBD2 covers 8 bases. Trimming at V came to 6 bases and at J to 2 bases, leaving 4 bases not matched to a gene. The CDR3 loop spans 14 amino acids. The CDR3 DNA follows: TGTGCCAGCAGCCGACTAGCGCCCACAGATACGCAGTATTTT. It is translated as CASSRLAPTDTQYF.

This clone showed up many times. The J gene is TRBJ2-3, the V gene TRBV9; TRBD1 aligns across 8 bases. V was pared by 2 bases and J by 0 bases, with 2 bases of the junction left unmatched. This CDR3 contains 15 residues. Looked up from germline, CDR1 is SGDLS and CDR2 is YYNGEE. CDR3 residues: CASSVGTGSTDTQYF. The CDR3 DNA sequence: TGTGCCAGCAGCGTCGGGACAGGTAGCACAGATACGCAGTATTTT.

The rearrangement uses TRBV7-9 and TRBJ2-7; TRBD2 might be the D (5 bases). Germline CDR1 reads SEHNR; CDR2 reads FQNEAQ (reference sequence). V lost 3 bases and J 4 bases, leaving 13 bases between the germline ends. CDR3 length: 14 residues. The CDR3 nucleotides read TGTGCCAGCAGCTTTGAAGGAACGGGATACGAGCAGTACTTC. This translates into CASSFEGTGYEQYF.

The sample holds a few counts of this clone. CDR3 coding DNA: TGTGCCAGCAGTTACGCCGCGCAGTATGGCTACACCTTC. This gives the protein CASSYAAQYGYTF. The chain is built from TRBV6-2 or TRBV6-3 and TRBJ1-2, with D hard to call. Between the trimmed V and J ends, which lost 2 bases and 5 bases, there was a span of 9 bases. The CDR3 length is 13 residues. Germline loops: CDR1 MNHEY, CDR2 SVGEGT.

This clone was seen a handful of times. This chain connects TRBV28 to TRBJ1-2; D might be TRBD1 (5 bases). The germline V gene encodes CDR1 MDHEN and CDR2 SYDVKM. The CDR3 sequence is 15 residues long. The V end was cut by 5 bases, the J end by 2 bases, with 15 bases between. CDR3 coding DNA: TGTGCCAGCAGTCCCGGGACGGAGCCAAACTATGGCTACACCTTC. It encodes CASSPGTEPNYGYTF.

This clone has at least ten counts. This clone may be a read error of a much larger clone one base away. The rearrangement uses TRBV27 and TRBJ2-1; unclear D gene. Trimming removed 4 bases from V and 0 bases from J, with 10 bases in between. This CDR3 contains 15 residues. Germline V CDR1 and CDR2: MNHEY, SMNVEV (reference sequence). CDR3: CASSWAAASYNEQFF. DNA of the CDR3: TGTGCCAGCAGTTGGGCGGCAGCCTCCTACAATGAGCAGTTCTTC.

This chain connects TRBV4-3 to TRBJ2-2; 10 positions match TRBD2. The J call is in doubt because the DNA end fits TRBJ2-3 better. This CDR3 is built from 15 residues. From germline, CDR1 is LGHNA and CDR2 YSLEER. In nucleotides, the CDR3 is TGCGCCAGCAGCCAGATAGCGGGAGGCGCAGATACGCAGTATTTT. Amino acid sequence: CASSQIAGGADTQYF.

In this sample, this clone turned up a few times. The junction departs from the called germline gene at one end, perhaps through a read error. The rearrangement joins TRBV6-1 to TRBJ1-1, with a weak D call TRBD1 (6 bases). Germline V gene sequence: CDR1 MNHNS, CDR2 SASEGT. The CDR3 is 15 amino acids. The DNA of the CDR3 is TGTGCCAGCAGACCCACCTCGCGGGGGGCTGCCCAAGCCTTCTTT. Its protein is CASRPTSRGAAQAFF.

Worth noting for this clone: One end of the junction is discordant with germline, which a read error may explain. The chain carries TRBV11-2 and TRBJ2-1; the D gene is possibly TRBD1 (5 bases). Per the germline V gene, CDR1 is SGHAT and CDR2 is FQNNGV. The CDR3 consists of 16 residues. The CDR3 DNA reads TGTGCCAGCAGCTTAGAAGCCATTAAGGGGTACAATGAGCAGTTATTC. Protein sequence: CASSLEAIKGYNEQLF. The full variable domain, with the rest looked up from reference TRBV11-2 and TRBJ2-1, is EAGVAQSPRYKIIEKRQSVAFWCNPISGHATLYWYQQILGQGPKLLIQFQNNGVVDDSQLPKDRFSAERLKGVDSTLKIQPAKLEDSAVYLCASSLEAIKGYNEQLFGPGTRLTVL.

This clone has ten or more counts. A much larger clone sits a single nucleotide away, making a read error possible. V and J are TRBV7-6 and TRBJ2-1, with D uncertain. The germline V and J ends were trimmed by 1 base and 11 bases, with 15 bases remaining between them. The germline CDR1 and CDR2 sequences are SGHVS and FNYEAQ. CDR3 length: 14 amino acids. CDR3 region: CASSLGPAEYKQFF. In nucleotides, the CDR3 is TGTGCCAGCAGCTTAGGGCCAGCCGAATACAAGCAGTTCTTC.

The chain uses TRBV5-1 and TRBJ2-1, with 11 bases identical to TRBD1. CDR3 size: 16 residues. The germline gives CDR1 SGHRS, CDR2 YFSETQ. The trim removed 0 bases at V and 6 bases at J, leaving 5 bases unmatched. CDR3 nucleotides: TGCGCCAGCAGCTTGGCCGGGACAGGGGGAATCAATGAGCAGTTCTTC. It specifies CASSLAGTGGINEQFF.

This clone has ten or more counts. V gene TRBV19 combines with J gene TRBJ1-2, with no clear D. Trimming stripped 5 bases from V and 4 bases from J, with 17 bases between. The CDR3 consists of 15 residues. Looked up from germline, CDR1 is LNHDA and CDR2 is SQIVND (reference sequence). CDR3 amino acids: CASSGPGRLAYGYTF. In DNA, the CDR3 is TGTGCCAGTAGTGGACCCGGGAGGCTTGCCTATGGCTACACCTTC.

This clone was detected only once. The chain links TRBV13 to TRBJ2-3; TRBD1 matches at 9 bases. J was trimmed by 1 base and V by 4 bases; bases with no gene match: 3. Per the germline V gene, CDR1 is PRHDT and CDR2 is FYEKMQ (reference sequence). CDR3 length: 15 residues. This chain's CDR3 is CASSSRDRGTDTQYF. Here the CDR3 DNA reads TGTGCCAGCAGCTCCCGGGACAGGGGCACAGATACGCAGTATTTT. The whole variable domain, filled in from reference TRBV13 and TRBJ2-3, reads AAGVIQSPRHLIKEKRETATLKCYPIPRHDTVYWYQQGPGQDPQFLISFYEKMQSDKGSIPDRFSAQQFSDYHSELNMSSLELGDSALYFCASSSRDRGTDTQYFGPGTRLTVL.